One and the same sample provided the 11 T cell receptor beta chains below, sequenced in a study of cytomegalovirus exposure and HLA in healthy donors. PCR was performed using 60 Vbeta and 13 Jbeta primers. Only in-frame clones appear in the TCRdb table, and some are missing; sequencing was by immunoSEQ multiplex PCR. The data contain 180,000 or so clones, approximately 80% of them singletons. The sample comprised PBMCs. The receptor set was obtained from a woman younger than 35 in good health and CMV-seronegative.

J is TRBJ2-7 and V is TRBV7-8; 10 bases are a match to TRBD2. Per germline, CDR1 SGHVS and CDR2 FQNEAQ. Unmatched junction bases numbered 6, after V lost 1 base and J lost 6 bases. The CDR3 extends over 15 amino acids. DNA of the CDR3: TGTGCCAGCAGCTTAGTTCTAGCGGGAGTTGGCGAGCAGTACTTC. The encoded protein is CASSLVLAGVGEQYF.

The V call is TRBV7-2, the J call TRBJ2-5; 11 bases fit TRBD2. Germline trimming cut 5 bases from V and 2 bases from J; bases unmatched to any gene: 7. This CDR3 has 16 amino acids. CDR1 is SGHTA and CDR2 is FQGNSA in the germline V gene. Written as DNA, the CDR3 is TGTGCCAGCAGCCAACGGGGGACTAGCGGACAAGAGACCCAGTACTTC. This codes for CASSQRGTSGQETQYF.

J is TRBJ2-1 and V is TRBV25-1; 14 bases are a match to TRBD2. Germline-derived CDR1 and CDR2 are MGHDK and SYGVNS. The J segment lost 5 bases and the V segment lost 5 bases, leaving 8 bases of the junction unmatched. This CDR3 spans 17 amino acids. The CDR3: CASSPLPGLAGDNEQFF. CDR3 DNA: TGTGCCAGCAGTCCGCTCCCGGGACTAGCGGGGGACAATGAGCAGTTCTTC.

The gene calls are TRBV4-1 and TRBJ1-4; D is perhaps TRBD1 (6 bases). CDR1 and CDR2 from the germline V gene are MGHRA and YSYEKL. Trimming took off 2 bases at V and 10 bases at J, with 20 bases between the two ends. CDR3 length equals 16 residues. The CDR3 protein is CASSQFLTGFFGKLFF. As DNA, the CDR3 is TGCGCCAGCAGCCAATTCCTGACAGGCTTCTTTGGAAAACTGTTTTTT.

V is TRBV19 and J is TRBJ2-7; D possibly corresponds to TRBD1 (6 bases). Germline V gene data show CDR1 as LNHDA and CDR2 as SQIVND (reference sequence). This CDR3 is 15 amino acids long. Deletions cut 2 bases from V and 5 bases from J, with 16 bases between. The CDR3 protein is CASSIQGPPSDEQYF. The CDR3 DNA reads as TGTGCCAGTAGTATACAGGGGCCGCCTTCTGACGAGCAGTACTTC.

V and J are TRBV7-2 and TRBJ2-5, with 9 bases fitting TRBD2. The ends lost 5 bases at V and 7 bases at J; junction bases unmatched: 8. Per germline, CDR1 SGHTA and CDR2 FQGNSA. CDR3 size: 14 residues. The CDR3 DNA reads TGTGCCAGCAGCCTGGGACTAGCTCAGGGGACCCAGTACTTC. Translated, it gives CASSLGLAQGTQYF.

This chain uses TRBV6-6 with TRBJ2-7, with D possibly TRBD1 on 6 matching bases. The CDR3 length is 15 residues. Germline CDR1 MNHNY, CDR2 SVGAGI (reference sequence). The V gene lost 6 bases and the J gene lost 0 bases, with 15 bases spanning the gap. The CDR3 DNA sequence: TGTGCCAGCAGCTCCAGGGGTATTAGCTCCTACGAGCAGTACTTC. Its protein product is CASSSRGISSYEQYF.

The rearrangement uses TRBV29-1 and TRBJ2-3; the D gene is possibly TRBD2 (6 bases). Trimming stripped 5 bases from V and 0 bases from J, with 24 bases between. Germline V lookup: CDR1 SQVTM, CDR2 ANQGSEA. The CDR3 is 18 amino acids. CDR3 sequence reads: CSVLAPAGLHSSTDTQYF. The CDR3 nucleotides read TGCAGCGTTCTAGCGCCGGCAGGGTTACATTCCAGCACAGATACGCAGTATTTT.

The V and J genes are TRBV5-8 and TRBJ2-1; 9 positions agree with TRBD2. The germline gives CDR1 SGHTS, CDR2 YDEGEE. V lost 2 bases, J lost 10 bases, and 10 bases stayed unmatched. This CDR3 region has 15 residues. Written as DNA, the CDR3 is TGTGCCAGCAGCTTTCATATAGCGGGAGTGGACGAGCAGTTCTTC. Protein product: CASSFHIAGVDEQFF.

This clone was counted between two and nine times. This sequence joins TRBV5-1 and TRBJ2-5; 10 bases are shared with TRBD1. The CDR3 is 16 residues long. Germline V lookup: CDR1 SGHRS, CDR2 YFSETQ. V lost 3 bases to trimming and J lost 3 bases; unmatched junction nucleotides: 8. CDR3 in amino acids: CASSSHTGTGEETQYF. DNA of the CDR3: TGCGCCAGCAGCTCACATACCGGGACAGGGGAAGAGACCCAGTACTTC.

The chain employs TRBV6-1 and TRBJ1-1, with 9 bases matching TRBD1. Germline CDR1 MNHNS, CDR2 SASEGT. This CDR3 spans 13 amino acids. V lost 8 bases, J lost 5 bases, and 6 bases stayed unmatched. Written as DNA, the CDR3 is TGTGCCAGCTGGGGACAGGGAGGGACTGAAGCTTTCTTT. This encodes CASWGQGGTEAFF.